A selection of T cell receptor beta chains follows, all from one sample in a study of human T cells and chemical hapten exposure. TCRdb reanalysed the RACE reads using MiXCR and keeps one entry per CDR3 protein. The sample records roughly 180,000 distinct CDR3 sequences, around 20% being singletons. Sequences were derived from whole blood, sampled in connection with sensitization to the hapten diphenylcyclopropenone (DPC). Receptors were obtained from a woman aged 45-60 years with alopecia areata. Some clones in this sample may be carry-over from other donors' samples. Both conserved end residues are part of each CDR3. The order of the fields is D gene, J gene, V gene, clone size, CDR3 DNA, CDR3 protein. The D gene is left open where the match is weak. Clone size is stated in some rows and not others, as once, few, many or a class when expanded.

D gene: .; J gene: TRBJ1-2; V gene: TRBV5-1; clone size: .; CDR3 DNA: TGCGCCAGCAGCACCGAGACAGGAGGGGATGGCTACACCTTC; CDR3 protein: CASSTETGGDGYTF
D gene: .; J gene: TRBJ1-4; V gene: TRBV20-1; clone size: few; CDR3 DNA: TGCAGTGCTAGAGATAGTGGGGCAGGGGAGGAAAAACTGTTTTTT; CDR3 protein: CSARDSGAGEEKLFF
D gene: .; J gene: TRBJ1-2; V gene: TRBV29-1; clone size: few; CDR3 DNA: TGCAGCGTTGACAGGGGCCCCTCCTCTGATGGCTACACCTTC; CDR3 protein: CSVDRGPSSDGYTF
D gene: .; J gene: TRBJ2-1; V gene: TRBV7-2; clone size: .; CDR3 DNA: TGTGCCAGCAGTCTCCGGGTGCCCTCCTACAATGAGCAGTTCTTC; CDR3 protein: CASSLRVPSYNEQFF
D gene: TRBD2; J gene: TRBJ2-1; V gene: TRBV7-2; clone size: few; CDR3 DNA: TGTGCCAGCAGCTTCCTAGCGGGAGCTTCCTCCTCCTACAATGAGCAGTTCTTC; CDR3 protein: CASSFLAGASSSYNEQFF
D gene: .; J gene: TRBJ2-3; V gene: TRBV18; clone size: few; CDR3 DNA: TGTGCCAGCTCACCTCCTACCCGCACAGATACGCAGTATTTT; CDR3 protein: CASSPPTRTDTQYF
D gene: .; J gene: TRBJ1-5; V gene: TRBV10-2; clone size: medium-sized; CDR3 DNA: TGCGCCAGCAGTGAGTCCGGACACCGCAATCAGCCCCAGCATTTT; CDR3 protein: CASSESGHRNQPQHF
D gene: TRBD2; J gene: TRBJ2-3; V gene: TRBV28; clone size: .; CDR3 DNA: TGTGCCAGCAGTTCCCAATTAGCGGGGGGCACAGATACGCAGTATTTT; CDR3 protein: CASSSQLAGGTDTQYF
D gene: TRBD1; J gene: TRBJ2-1; V gene: TRBV15; clone size: many; CDR3 DNA: TGTGCCACCAGCAGAAGGGGACAGGGGGTTGGTGAGCAGTTCTTC; CDR3 protein: CATSRRGQGVGEQFF
D gene: TRBD2; J gene: TRBJ2-5; V gene: TRBV3-1; clone size: .; CDR3 DNA: TGTGCCAGCAGCTCCCCGACTAGCGGCAAAGAGACCCAGTACTTC; CDR3 protein: CASSSPTSGKETQYF
D gene: .; J gene: TRBJ2-4; V gene: TRBV21-1; clone size: few; CDR3 DNA: TGTGCCAGCAGCAAAGCGCTCAGGGTACTAGCGGGAGGGAACATTCAGTACTTC; CDR3 protein: CASSKALRVLAGGNIQYF
D gene: TRBD2; J gene: TRBJ2-3; V gene: TRBV2; clone size: .; CDR3 DNA: TGTGCCAGCAGTGTAGCGGGAGAAGGGGATACGCAGTATTTT; CDR3 protein: CASSVAGEGDTQYF
D gene: TRBD2; J gene: TRBJ2-1; V gene: TRBV20-1; clone size: .; CDR3 DNA: TGCAGTGCTCTGGGACTACTTAACTACAATGAGCAGTTCTTC; CDR3 protein: CSALGLLNYNEQFF
D gene: .; J gene: TRBJ2-1; V gene: TRBV29-1; clone size: .; CDR3 DNA: TGCAGCGTTAGCCCCCTAGAGAATGAGCAGTTCTTC; CDR3 protein: CSVSPLENEQFF
D gene: .; J gene: TRBJ2-1; V gene: TRBV29-1; clone size: few; CDR3 DNA: TGCAGCGTTGAATTCCCGGGAACCTACAATGAGCAGTTCTTC; CDR3 protein: CSVEFPGTYNEQFF
D gene: TRBD2; J gene: TRBJ2-5; V gene: TRBV7-9; clone size: few; CDR3 DNA: TGTGCCAGCAGCTTCAGGACTAGCGGGAGAGGACTGCAAGAGACCCAGTACTTC; CDR3 protein: CASSFRTSGRGLQETQYF
D gene: .; J gene: TRBJ2-2; V gene: TRBV29-1; clone size: .; CDR3 DNA: TGCAGCGCAAAGGGGGTAGGGGACACCGGGGAGCTGTTTTTT; CDR3 protein: CSAKGVGDTGELFF
D gene: .; J gene: TRBJ1-1; V gene: TRBV6-5; clone size: few; CDR3 DNA: TGTGCCAGCAGTTACGGGGGCATGAACACTGAAGCTTTCTTT; CDR3 protein: CASSYGGMNTEAFF
D gene: TRBD2; J gene: TRBJ2-7; V gene: TRBV5-1; clone size: few; CDR3 DNA: TGCGCCAGCAGCTCGGCGGGGGACTGGAACGAGCAGTACTTC; CDR3 protein: CASSSAGDWNEQYF
D gene: TRBD2; J gene: TRBJ2-1; V gene: TRBV20-1; clone size: .; CDR3 DNA: TGCAGTGCTAGACCACTAGCGGGAGGGCCTTTGGGGAACAAACCTTACAATGAGCAGTTCTTC; CDR3 protein: CSARPLAGGPLGNKPYNEQFF
D gene: .; J gene: TRBJ1-5; V gene: TRBV9; clone size: .; CDR3 DNA: TGTGCCAGCAGCGTAGGTCCGGGGGGTCAGCCCCAGCATTTT; CDR3 protein: CASSVGPGGQPQHF
D gene: .; J gene: TRBJ2-7; V gene: TRBV13; clone size: .; CDR3 DNA: TGTGCCAGCAGCTTAGCCGCTAAAGGGTACGAGCAGTACTTC; CDR3 protein: CASSLAAKGYEQYF
D gene: TRBD2; J gene: TRBJ2-7; V gene: TRBV7-9; clone size: many; CDR3 DNA: TGTGCCAGCAGCTCCTCTAGCGGGAGTTCGACCGAGCAGTACTTC; CDR3 protein: CASSSSSGSSTEQYF
D gene: .; J gene: TRBJ2-5; V gene: TRBV20-1; clone size: .; CDR3 DNA: TGCAGTGCTAGAGGGGACGGAGAGACCCAGTACTTC; CDR3 protein: CSARGDGETQYF
D gene: .; J gene: TRBJ1-5; V gene: TRBV10-3; clone size: many; CDR3 DNA: TGTGCCAGCCGGGACAGCAATCAGCCCCAGCATTTT; CDR3 protein: CASRDSNQPQHF
D gene: TRBD1; J gene: TRBJ1-5; V gene: TRBV25-1; clone size: many; CDR3 DNA: TGTGCCAGCCGGGGACAGGGAGATCAGCCCCAGCATTTT; CDR3 protein: CASRGQGDQPQHF
D gene: .; J gene: TRBJ2-5; V gene: TRBV29-1; clone size: few; CDR3 DNA: TGCAGCGTTGGAGGGATTCAAGAGACCCAGTACTTC; CDR3 protein: CSVGGIQETQYF
D gene: .; J gene: TRBJ1-2; V gene: TRBV20-1; clone size: .; CDR3 DNA: TGCAGTGCTTCCTGGGGCTATGGCTACACCTTC; CDR3 protein: CSASWGYGYTF
D gene: .; J gene: TRBJ2-1; V gene: TRBV29-1; clone size: few; CDR3 DNA: TGCAGCGTTGGGGCAGGGTGGGGGAATGAGCAGTTCTTC; CDR3 protein: CSVGAGWGNEQFF
D gene: .; J gene: TRBJ1-2; V gene: TRBV20-1; clone size: .; CDR3 DNA: TGCAGTGCTAGATTATATGAGGCGTCTAACTATGGCTACACCTTC; CDR3 protein: CSARLYEASNYGYTF
D gene: .; J gene: TRBJ2-7; V gene: TRBV7-6; clone size: few; CDR3 DNA: TGTGCCAGCAGCTCAGATCAGGAGCAGTACTTC; CDR3 protein: CASSSDQEQYF
D gene: .; J gene: TRBJ1-6; V gene: TRBV20-1; clone size: few; CDR3 DNA: TGCAGTGCTAGAGCCTTTAATAATTCACCCCTCCACTTT; CDR3 protein: CSARAFNNSPLHF
D gene: .; J gene: TRBJ2-2; V gene: TRBV5-5; clone size: few; CDR3 DNA: TGTGCCAGCAGCTTGGGGGCCAGGGAAGTGGACGGGGAGCTGTTTTTT; CDR3 protein: CASSLGAREVDGELFF
D gene: TRBD1; J gene: TRBJ2-1; V gene: TRBV20-1; clone size: .; CDR3 DNA: TGCAGTGCCCCGGGACAGGGGGCCTATGAGCAGTTCTTC; CDR3 protein: CSAPGQGAYEQFF
D gene: .; J gene: TRBJ2-3; V gene: TRBV29-1; clone size: few; CDR3 DNA: TGCAGCGGTCGGCGGGTCACAGATACGCAGTATTTT; CDR3 protein: CSGRRVTDTQYF
D gene: TRBD1; J gene: TRBJ2-7; V gene: TRBV6-5; clone size: .; CDR3 DNA: TGTGCCAGCAGATCCCTACGGACAGGGAGTCCCTACGAGCAGTACTTC; CDR3 protein: CASRSLRTGSPYEQYF
D gene: .; J gene: TRBJ2-1; V gene: TRBV29-1; clone size: few; CDR3 DNA: TGCAGCGTTATCTTTCCCTACAATGAGCAGTTCTTC; CDR3 protein: CSVIFPYNEQFF
D gene: .; J gene: TRBJ2-2; V gene: TRBV10-3; clone size: .; CDR3 DNA: TGTGCCATCAGTGACTCAGGGGACACCGGGGAGCTGTTTTTT; CDR3 protein: CAISDSGDTGELFF
D gene: TRBD1; J gene: TRBJ2-6; V gene: TRBV29-1; clone size: .; CDR3 DNA: TGCAGCCCTTGTCCCGGGACAGGGAACAGGTCTGGGGCCAACGTCCTGACTTTC; CDR3 protein: CSPCPGTGNRSGANVLTF
D gene: TRBD1; J gene: TRBJ2-1; V gene: TRBV7-2; clone size: few; CDR3 DNA: TGTGCCAGCACCAAACCGGGACAGGGGTACAATGAGCAGTTCTTC; CDR3 protein: CASTKPGQGYNEQFF
D gene: TRBD1; J gene: TRBJ2-6; V gene: TRBV20-1; clone size: .; CDR3 DNA: TGCAGTGCAAAGTCGGGACAGCGCTCTGGGGCCAACGTCCTGACTTTC; CDR3 protein: CSAKSGQRSGANVLTF
D gene: TRBD2; J gene: TRBJ2-7; V gene: TRBV12-3/TRBV12-4; clone size: many; CDR3 DNA: TGTGCCAGCAGCGTTAGCGGGATCTCCTACGAGCAGTACTTC; CDR3 protein: CASSVSGISYEQYF
D gene: TRBD2; J gene: TRBJ2-2; V gene: TRBV4-2; clone size: many; CDR3 DNA: TGTGCCAGCAGCCAAGATACAGCGGGAGGTGCCGGGGAGCTGTTTTTT; CDR3 protein: CASSQDTAGGAGELFF
D gene: TRBD2; J gene: TRBJ2-5; V gene: TRBV7-2; clone size: .; CDR3 DNA: TGTGCCAGCAGCTTACTGGTAGCGGGAGAGGAGACCCAGTACTTC; CDR3 protein: CASSLLVAGEETQYF
D gene: TRBD2; J gene: TRBJ2-7; V gene: TRBV6-4; clone size: few; CDR3 DNA: TGTGCCAGCAGTGACCTCCCCGGGACTAGCGTCTACGAGCAGTACTTC; CDR3 protein: CASSDLPGTSVYEQYF
D gene: .; J gene: TRBJ2-3; V gene: TRBV10-2; clone size: .; CDR3 DNA: TGCGCCAGCAGTGTACCTCCGACAGGTAGCACAGATACGCAGTATTTT; CDR3 protein: CASSVPPTGSTDTQYF